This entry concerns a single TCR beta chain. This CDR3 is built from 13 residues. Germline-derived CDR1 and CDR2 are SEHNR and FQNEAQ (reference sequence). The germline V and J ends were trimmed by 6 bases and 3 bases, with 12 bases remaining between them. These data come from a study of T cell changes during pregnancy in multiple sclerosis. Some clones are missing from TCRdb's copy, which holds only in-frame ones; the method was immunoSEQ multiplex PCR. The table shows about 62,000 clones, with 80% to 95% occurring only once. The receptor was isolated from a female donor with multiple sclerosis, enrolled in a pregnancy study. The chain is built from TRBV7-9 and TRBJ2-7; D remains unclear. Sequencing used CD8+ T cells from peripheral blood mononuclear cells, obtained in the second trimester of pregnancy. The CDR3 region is CASSPYTVYEQYF. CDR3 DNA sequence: TGTGCCAGCAGTCCCTATACAGTCTACGAGCAGTACTTC.